This is a list of T cell receptor beta chains from one sample in a study of blood T cell repertoires in COVID-19. Assay: immunoSEQ multiplex PCR; the TCRdb copy retains only in-frame clones and omits some. The sample has about 210,000 clones; about 82% are singletons. The sample was peripheral blood. The receptors shown here come from a woman in her seventies with COVID-19, enrolled during active disease. CDR3s include the opening cysteine and the closing phenylalanine or tryptophan. D genes are given only for firm matches. Rows may omit the clone size; those that give it use once, few, many or a size class.

size: .
V: TRBV18
D: TRBD1
J: TRBJ2-6
CDR3: CASSLRTGRSGANVLTF
DNA: TGTGCCAGCTCACTTCGGACAGGCCGCTCTGGGGCCAACGTCCTGACTTTC

size: .
V: TRBV6-6
D: .
J: TRBJ2-7
CDR3: CASGETGPYEQYF
DNA: TGTGCCAGCGGGGAGACAGGACCCTACGAGCAGTACTTC

size: .
V: TRBV7-2
D: .
J: TRBJ2-1
CDR3: CASSPPGGYSYNEQFF
DNA: TGTGCCAGCAGCCCCCCAGGGGGGTACTCCTACAATGAGCAGTTCTTC

size: .
V: TRBV6-2/TRBV6-3
D: .
J: TRBJ1-5
CDR3: CASSYSMGKNQPQHF
DNA: TGTGCCAGCAGTTACTCAATGGGCAAAAATCAGCCCCAGCATTTT

size: .
V: TRBV7-9
D: .
J: TRBJ2-5
CDR3: CASSLNRGETQYF
DNA: TGTGCCAGCAGCTTGAATCGCGGAGAGACCCAGTACTTC

size: .
V: TRBV24-1
D: TRBD1
J: TRBJ1-5
CDR3: CATSEGTGYSNQPQHF
DNA: TGTGCCACCAGTGAGGGGACAGGTTATAGCAATCAGCCCCAGCATTTT

size: .
V: TRBV11-3
D: .
J: TRBJ1-1
CDR3: CASSLWRGGNTEAFF
DNA: TGTGCCAGCAGCTTATGGAGGGGAGGAAACACTGAAGCTTTCTTT

size: few
V: TRBV2
D: TRBD1
J: TRBJ1-4
CDR3: CASSEGRQTGFSGGRFF
DNA: TGTGCCAGCAGTGAGGGGAGACAGACAGGGTTTTCTGGAGGGCGCTTTTTT

size: .
V: TRBV2
D: TRBD2
J: TRBJ2-5
CDR3: CASTTSGQETQYF
DNA: TGTGCCAGCACCACTAGCGGTCAAGAGACCCAGTACTTC

size: .
V: TRBV5-5
D: TRBD1
J: TRBJ1-5
CDR3: CASSRGQGTLNQPQHF
DNA: TGTGCCAGCAGCCGGGGACAGGGGACCCTCAATCAGCCCCAGCATTTT

size: .
V: TRBV6-2/TRBV6-3
D: .
J: TRBJ2-1
CDR3: CASSTTFNEQFF
DNA: TGTGCCAGCAGTACCACATTCAATGAGCAGTTCTTC

size: .
V: TRBV7-9
D: .
J: TRBJ1-1
CDR3: CASSYSLNTEAFF
DNA: TGTGCCAGCAGCTACTCATTAAACACTGAAGCTTTCTTT

size: .
V: TRBV6-6
D: TRBD2
J: TRBJ2-2
CDR3: CASSYSVAGTGELFF
DNA: TGTGCCAGCAGTTACTCGGTAGCGGGCACCGGGGAGCTGTTTTTT

size: .
V: TRBV11-3
D: .
J: TRBJ1-1
CDR3: CASSLGHRPEAFF
DNA: TGTGCCAGCAGCTTAGGGCACAGACCTGAAGCTTTCTTT

size: .
V: TRBV5-4
D: .
J: TRBJ2-2
CDR3: CASREGRYTGELFF
DNA: TGTGCCAGCAGGGAGGGACGGTACACCGGGGAGCTGTTTTTT

size: .
V: TRBV30
D: .
J: TRBJ1-1
CDR3: CAWRRDISADTEAFF
DNA: TGTGCCTGGAGGAGGGACATTTCGGCGGACACTGAAGCTTTCTTT

size: .
V: TRBV14
D: .
J: TRBJ1-2
CDR3: CASSQQGYGYTF
DNA: TGTGCCAGCAGCCAACAGGGGTATGGCTACACCTTC

size: .
V: TRBV19
D: .
J: TRBJ1-5
CDR3: CASTPLPFNQPQHF
DNA: TGTGCCAGTACTCCCCTCCCGTTCAATCAGCCCCAGCATTTT

size: .
V: TRBV7-2
D: TRBD1
J: TRBJ2-3
CDR3: CASSHRQGRETDTQYF
DNA: TGTGCCAGCAGCCATCGACAGGGTAGGGAGACAGATACGCAGTATTTT

size: .
V: TRBV7-2
D: .
J: TRBJ1-5
CDR3: CASSLVLDTNQPQHF
DNA: TGTGCCAGCAGCTTAGTGTTGGACACTAATCAGCCCCAGCATTTT

size: .
V: TRBV2
D: TRBD2
J: TRBJ2-7
CDR3: CASSDGLAGYEQYF
DNA: TGTGCCAGCAGTGACGGACTAGCGGGATACGAGCAGTACTTC

size: .
V: TRBV25-1
D: TRBD1
J: TRBJ2-3
CDR3: CASSETTGIDTQYF
DNA: TGTGCCAGCAGTGAAACGACAGGGATAGATACGCAGTATTTT

size: .
V: TRBV25-1
D: .
J: TRBJ1-1
CDR3: CASSDWETRAEAFF
DNA: TGTGCCAGCAGTGACTGGGAGACCAGAGCTGAAGCTTTCTTT

size: .
V: TRBV14
D: TRBD1
J: TRBJ1-1
CDR3: CASSLQGGYTEAFF
DNA: TGTGCCAGCAGCCTTCAGGGGGGCTACACTGAAGCTTTCTTT

size: .
V: TRBV7-2
D: .
J: TRBJ1-1
CDR3: CASSLRGVNTEAFF
DNA: TGTGCCAGCAGCTTGCGGGGAGTGAACACTGAAGCTTTCTTT

size: .
V: TRBV7-2
D: .
J: TRBJ2-7
CDR3: CASSSLQREQYF
DNA: TGTGCCAGCAGCTCATTACAGAGAGAGCAGTACTTC

size: .
V: TRBV6-5
D: TRBD2
J: TRBJ2-3
CDR3: CASSYQVAGGTDTQYF
DNA: TGTGCCAGCAGTTACCAGGTAGCGGGAGGAACAGATACGCAGTATTTT

size: .
V: TRBV12-3/TRBV12-4
D: .
J: TRBJ2-2
CDR3: CASLGDTGELFF
DNA: TGTGCCTCCCTCGGGGACACCGGGGAGCTGTTTTTT

size: .
V: TRBV6-2/TRBV6-3
D: TRBD2
J: TRBJ2-1
CDR3: CASSYSGGRQNEQFF
DNA: TGTGCCAGCAGTTACTCTGGCGGGAGACAGAATGAGCAGTTCTTC

size: .
V: TRBV30
D: .
J: TRBJ1-5
CDR3: CAWSVGGSQPQHF
DNA: TGTGCCTGGAGTGTCGGGGGGTCTCAGCCCCAGCATTTT

size: .
V: TRBV27
D: TRBD1
J: TRBJ1-2
CDR3: CASSRTPQFTGGRGYTF
DNA: TGTGCCAGCAGCCGTACACCGCAATTCACAGGGGGCAGGGGCTACACCTTC

size: .
V: TRBV5-1
D: .
J: TRBJ2-6
CDR3: CASSHWSSGANVLTF
DNA: TGCGCCAGCAGCCACTGGAGCTCTGGGGCCAACGTCCTGACTTTC

size: .
V: TRBV7-9
D: TRBD1
J: TRBJ1-2
CDR3: CASSWGQGLNYGYTF
DNA: TGTGCCAGCAGCTGGGGACAGGGCCTTAACTATGGCTACACCTTC

size: .
V: TRBV7-2
D: TRBD1
J: TRBJ2-7
CDR3: CASSRDSFFYEQYF
DNA: TGTGCCAGCAGCCGGGACAGTTTTTTCTACGAGCAGTACTTC

size: .
V: TRBV9
D: TRBD2
J: TRBJ2-2
CDR3: CASSVPLAGGPGGELFF
DNA: TGTGCCAGCAGCGTACCACTAGCGGGAGGGCCCGGCGGGGAGCTGTTTTTT

size: .
V: TRBV5-6
D: TRBD1
J: TRBJ1-5
CDR3: CASSLRGQGVMTQHF
DNA: TGTGCCAGCAGCTTGAGGGGTCAGGGGGTGATGACCCAGCATTTT

size: once
V: TRBV19
D: TRBD1
J: TRBJ2-1
CDR3: CASSIGLGTGGYNEQFF
DNA: TGTGCCAGTAGTATAGGTTTGGGGACAGGGGGGTACAATGAGCAGTTCTTC

size: few
V: TRBV5-1
D: .
J: TRBJ2-2
CDR3: CASSLAGDTGELFF
DNA: TGCGCCAGCAGCTTGGCAGGGGACACCGGGGAGCTGTTTTTT

size: .
V: TRBV6-6
D: .
J: TRBJ1-6
CDR3: CASSRKRAGSDSSYNSPLHF
DNA: TGTGCCAGCAGCCGGAAGCGGGCGGGGTCCGACAGCTCCTATAATTCACCCCTCCACTTT

size: .
V: TRBV11-2
D: TRBD1
J: TRBJ2-2
CDR3: CASSSGTGAPGELFF
DNA: TGTGCCAGCAGCTCCGGGACAGGGGCCCCCGGGGAGCTGTTTTTT

size: .
V: TRBV6-5
D: TRBD1
J: TRBJ2-7
CDR3: CASSPTGDGQYF
DNA: TGTGCCAGCAGCCCGACAGGGGATGGGCAGTACTTC

size: .
V: TRBV9
D: TRBD1
J: TRBJ2-1
CDR3: CASSDYRTGGFSEQFF
DNA: TGTGCCAGCAGCGACTATCGGACAGGGGGTTTTAGTGAGCAGTTCTTC

size: .
V: TRBV6-2/TRBV6-3
D: .
J: TRBJ2-2
CDR3: CASSLYAGELFF
DNA: TGTGCCAGCAGCCTATATGCCGGGGAGCTGTTTTTT

size: .
V: TRBV5-6
D: TRBD1
J: TRBJ1-2
CDR3: CASSAQGVYGYTF
DNA: TGTGCCAGCAGCGCCCAGGGGGTCTATGGCTACACCTTC

size: .
V: TRBV27
D: TRBD1
J: TRBJ1-5
CDR3: CASSLGQVAQPQHF
DNA: TGTGCCAGCAGTCTCGGACAGGTGGCTCAGCCCCAGCATTTT

size: .
V: TRBV19
D: .
J: TRBJ1-5
CDR3: CASTGTHGQPQHF
DNA: TGTGCCAGTACGGGGACTCACGGCCAGCCCCAGCATTTT

size: .
V: TRBV19
D: .
J: TRBJ2-1
CDR3: CASSQWLEQFF
DNA: TGTGCCAGTAGTCAGTGGCTGGAGCAGTTCTTC

size: .
V: TRBV6-5
D: .
J: TRBJ2-3
CDR3: CASRLFQDTDTQYF
DNA: TGTGCCAGCAGGTTATTCCAGGACACAGATACGCAGTATTTT

size: .
V: TRBV6-4
D: .
J: TRBJ2-3
CDR3: CASSDSAATDTQYF
DNA: TGTGCCAGCAGTGACTCAGCGGCCACAGATACGCAGTATTTT

size: .
V: TRBV11-2
D: .
J: TRBJ2-5
CDR3: CASSLVTGAWETQYF
DNA: TGTGCCAGCAGCTTAGTGACGGGAGCCTGGGAGACCCAGTACTTC

size: .
V: TRBV27
D: TRBD1
J: TRBJ1-2
CDR3: CASSLSGTGSGYGYTF
DNA: TGTGCCAGCAGTTTATCGGGGACAGGGTCTGGCTATGGCTACACCTTC

size: .
V: TRBV18
D: .
J: TRBJ2-7
CDR3: CASSPSQTYEQYF
DNA: TGTGCCAGCTCACCATCGCAGACCTACGAGCAGTACTTC

size: .
V: TRBV5-1
D: TRBD2
J: TRBJ2-1
CDR3: CASSSGLAPYNEQFF
DNA: TGCGCCAGCAGCTCGGGACTAGCACCCTACAATGAGCAGTTCTTC

size: .
V: TRBV5-8
D: .
J: TRBJ2-1
CDR3: CASSLAMNPRIYNEQFF
DNA: TGTGCCAGCAGCTTGGCTATGAACCCCCGAATATACAATGAGCAGTTCTTC

size: .
V: TRBV5-1
D: .
J: TRBJ2-7
CDR3: CASSLDGRTYEQYF
DNA: TGCGCCAGCAGCTTGGATGGCAGGACCTACGAGCAGTACTTC

size: .
V: TRBV15
D: TRBD1
J: TRBJ2-1
CDR3: CATKVGTEYNEQFF
DNA: TGTGCCACCAAAGTAGGGACAGAATACAATGAGCAGTTCTTC

size: .
V: TRBV7-9
D: TRBD1
J: TRBJ1-2
CDR3: CASSSGLTGDGYTF
DNA: TGTGCCAGCAGCTCGGGATTGACAGGGGACGGCTACACCTTC

size: .
V: TRBV7-9
D: .
J: TRBJ1-2
CDR3: CASSLADKSGYTF
DNA: TGTGCCAGCAGCTTAGCAGACAAGTCTGGCTACACCTTC

size: .
V: TRBV18
D: TRBD1
J: TRBJ1-1
CDR3: CASSRDRNTEAFF
DNA: TGTGCCAGCTCACGGGACAGAAACACTGAAGCTTTCTTT

size: .
V: TRBV3-1/TRBV3-2
D: .
J: TRBJ1-1
CDR3: CASSPYLADTEAFF
DNA: TGTGCCAGCAGCCCCTATTTGGCGGACACTGAAGCTTTCTTT